The clone carrying this TCR beta chain has ten or more counts. This entry comes from a study of human T cells and chemical hapten exposure. Time point meaning: patch test 1, 2 weeks after DPC sensitization. The treatment is: therapeutic diphenylcyclopropenone sensitization with weekly scalp DPC. The starting material, unfractionated whole blood, was used for total RNA extraction. Germline V gives CDR1 LGHDT, CDR2 YNNKEL (reference sequence). V was shortened by 5 bases and J by 9 bases, with 11 bases between the two germline ends. The CDR3 totals 13 residues. Each CDR3 protein gets one entry after TCRdb re-called the RACE reads with MiXCR. The sample has about 41,000 distinct CDR3 sequences, 4% seen once.

This receptor was obtained from a man between 50 and 59 years old with alopecia areata. Some clones in this sample may be carry-over from other donors' samples. Sequencing used whole blood, obtained in connection with sensitization to the hapten diphenylcyclopropenone (DPC). The V call is TRBV3-1, the J call TRBJ1-6; D possibly corresponds to TRBD1 (5 bases). DNA for the CDR3: TGTGCCAGCAGCTACGGGGGGGGTTCACCCCTCCACTTT. Amino acids: CASSYGGGSPLHF.